Listed here is a single T cell receptor beta chain. Its antigen is still unknown. The same CDR3 can be traced to other DNA sequences in this sample. Measured with immunoSEQ multiplex PCR; TCRdb has only the in-frame clones, and not every one. In the table there are about 480,000 clones, over 75% of which are singletons. This CDR3 contains 14 residues. V lost 5 bases and J lost 7, with 14 bases in between. Per germline, CDR1 LNHDA and CDR2 SQIVND (reference sequence). This sample is drawn from a study of shared clonotypes between healthy human individuals. Study results and caveats: Sequencing depth was predicted to influence how clonotypes are shared among donors.

Adult Caucasians living in Nashville, Tennessee made up all of the donors. This receptor was identified in a woman in her thirties or forties in good health. Some clones in this sample may be carry-over from other donors' samples. The sample was PBMCs. The chain links TRBV19 to TRBJ1-4; tentatively, D is TRBD1 (5 bases). This CDR3 is CASSPGQGTEKLFF. The CDR3 DNA follows: TGTGCCAGTAGTCCAGGGCAAGGAACTGAAAAACTGTTTTTT.